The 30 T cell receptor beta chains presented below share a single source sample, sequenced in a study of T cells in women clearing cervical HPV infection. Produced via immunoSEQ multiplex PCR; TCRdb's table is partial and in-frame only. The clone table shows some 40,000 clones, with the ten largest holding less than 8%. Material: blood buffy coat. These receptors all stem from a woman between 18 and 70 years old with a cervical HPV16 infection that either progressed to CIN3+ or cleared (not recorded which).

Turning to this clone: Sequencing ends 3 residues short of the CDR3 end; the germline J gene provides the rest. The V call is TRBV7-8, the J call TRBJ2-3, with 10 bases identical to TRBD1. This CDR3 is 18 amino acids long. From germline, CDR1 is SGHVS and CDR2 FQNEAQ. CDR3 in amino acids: CASSLAPRRDRGDQPQYF. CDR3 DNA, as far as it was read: TGTGCCAGCAGCTTAGCCCCCCGTCGGGACAGGGGAGACCAGCCG.

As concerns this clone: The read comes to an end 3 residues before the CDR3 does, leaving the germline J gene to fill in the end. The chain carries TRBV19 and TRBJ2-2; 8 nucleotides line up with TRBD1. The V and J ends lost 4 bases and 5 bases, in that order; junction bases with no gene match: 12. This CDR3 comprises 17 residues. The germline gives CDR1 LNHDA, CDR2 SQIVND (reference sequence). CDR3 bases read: TGTGCCAGTAGTAGGCCCGTCACAGGGGGAGAGACCGGGGAG. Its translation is CASSRPVTGGETGE. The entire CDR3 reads CASSRPVTGGETGELFF.

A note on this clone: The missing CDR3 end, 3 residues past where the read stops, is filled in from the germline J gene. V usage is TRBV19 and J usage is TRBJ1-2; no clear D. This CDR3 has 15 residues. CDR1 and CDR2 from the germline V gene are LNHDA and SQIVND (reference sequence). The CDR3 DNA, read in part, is TGTGCCAGTAGTATCGATCAGTCTAGCACAGATACC. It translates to CASSIDQSSTDT. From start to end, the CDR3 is CASSIDQSSTDTYTF.

The sequenced CDR3 bases are TGTGCCAGCAGTCCCCGGACTAGCGGGACCTCCTACAATGAG. Its protein is CASSPRTSGTSYNE. The whole CDR3 reads CASSPRTSGTSYNEQFF. This chain connects TRBV6-2 or TRBV6-3 to TRBJ2-1; 12 bases line up with TRBD2. The DNA ends 3 residues before the CDR3 does, and the rest of the CDR3 is filled in from the germline J gene. V was clipped by 5 bases and J by 0 bases; unmatched bases: 5. Germline lookup yields CDR1 MNHEY and CDR2 SVGEGT. The CDR3 contains 17 residues.

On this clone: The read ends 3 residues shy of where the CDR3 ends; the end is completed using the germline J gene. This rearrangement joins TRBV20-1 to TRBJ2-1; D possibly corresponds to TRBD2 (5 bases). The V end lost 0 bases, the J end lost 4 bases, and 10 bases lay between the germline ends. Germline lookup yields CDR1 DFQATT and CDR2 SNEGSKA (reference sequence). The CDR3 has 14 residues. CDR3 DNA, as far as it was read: TGCAGTGCTAGAGATCCATCGGGGTACAATGAG. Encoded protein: CSARDPSGYNE. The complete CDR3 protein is CSARDPSGYNEQFF.

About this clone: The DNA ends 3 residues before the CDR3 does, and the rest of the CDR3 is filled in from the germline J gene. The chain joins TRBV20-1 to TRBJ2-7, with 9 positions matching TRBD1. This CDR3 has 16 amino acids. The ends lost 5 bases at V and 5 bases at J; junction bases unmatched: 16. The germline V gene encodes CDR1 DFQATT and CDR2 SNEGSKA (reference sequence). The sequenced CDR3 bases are TGCAGTGCTCGAGGGGGGGCGGGACAGGGAGGCCACGAG. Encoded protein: CSARGGAGQGGHE. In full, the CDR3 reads CSARGGAGQGGHEQYF.

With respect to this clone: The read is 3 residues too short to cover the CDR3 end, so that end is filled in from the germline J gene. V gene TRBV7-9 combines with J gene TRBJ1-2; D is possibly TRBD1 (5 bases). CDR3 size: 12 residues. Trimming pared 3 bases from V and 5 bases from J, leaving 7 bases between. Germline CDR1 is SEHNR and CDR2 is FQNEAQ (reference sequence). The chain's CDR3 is CASSFDRYGYTF. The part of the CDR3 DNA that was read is TGTGCCAGCAGCTTTGACAGATATGGC.

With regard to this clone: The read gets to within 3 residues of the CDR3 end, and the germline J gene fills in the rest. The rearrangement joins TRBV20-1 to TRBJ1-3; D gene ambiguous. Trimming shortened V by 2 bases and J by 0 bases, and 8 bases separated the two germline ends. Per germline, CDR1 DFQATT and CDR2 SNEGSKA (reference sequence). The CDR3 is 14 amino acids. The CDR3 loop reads CSARRLNSGNTIYF. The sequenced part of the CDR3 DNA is TGCAGTGCTAGACGTCTTAACTCTGGAAACACC.

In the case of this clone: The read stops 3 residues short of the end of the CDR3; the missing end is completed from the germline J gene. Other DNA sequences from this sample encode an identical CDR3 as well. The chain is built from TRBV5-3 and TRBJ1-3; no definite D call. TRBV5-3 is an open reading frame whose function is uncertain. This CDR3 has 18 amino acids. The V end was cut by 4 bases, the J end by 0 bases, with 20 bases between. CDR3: CARSPSVGSQSSGNTIYF. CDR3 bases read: TGTGCCAGAAGCCCCAGTGTGGGCAGCCAAAGCTCTGGAAACACC.

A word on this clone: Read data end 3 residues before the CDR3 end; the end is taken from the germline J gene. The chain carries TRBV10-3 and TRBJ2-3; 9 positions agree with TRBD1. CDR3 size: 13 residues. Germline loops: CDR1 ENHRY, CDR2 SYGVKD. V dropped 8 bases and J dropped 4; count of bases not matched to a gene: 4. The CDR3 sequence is CAIRDRAADTQYF. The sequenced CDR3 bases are TGTGCCATCCGGGACAGGGCAGCAGATACG.

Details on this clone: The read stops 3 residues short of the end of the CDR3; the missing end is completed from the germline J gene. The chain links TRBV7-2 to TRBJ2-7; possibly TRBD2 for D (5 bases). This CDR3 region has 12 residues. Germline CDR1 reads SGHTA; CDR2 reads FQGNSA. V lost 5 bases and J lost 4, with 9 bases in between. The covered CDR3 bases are TGTGCCAGCAGCGCCCGAGGGTACGAG. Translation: CASSARGYE. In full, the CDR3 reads CASSARGYEQYF.

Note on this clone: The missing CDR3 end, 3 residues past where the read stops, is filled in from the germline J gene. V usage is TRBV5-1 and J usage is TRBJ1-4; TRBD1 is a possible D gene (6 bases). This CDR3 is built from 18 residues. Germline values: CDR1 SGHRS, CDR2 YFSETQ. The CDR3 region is CASTVRGQTGTENSPLFF. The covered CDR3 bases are TGCGCCAGCACCGTCCGGGGACAAACCGGGACCGAGAATTCACCA.

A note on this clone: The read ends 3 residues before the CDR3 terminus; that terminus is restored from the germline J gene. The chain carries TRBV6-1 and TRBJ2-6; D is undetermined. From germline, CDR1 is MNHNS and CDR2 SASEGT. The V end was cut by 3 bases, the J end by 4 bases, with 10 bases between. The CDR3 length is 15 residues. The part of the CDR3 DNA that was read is TGTGCCAGCAGTGACGTTATGGCAGGGGCCAACGTC. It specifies CASSDVMAGANV. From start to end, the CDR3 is CASSDVMAGANVLTF.

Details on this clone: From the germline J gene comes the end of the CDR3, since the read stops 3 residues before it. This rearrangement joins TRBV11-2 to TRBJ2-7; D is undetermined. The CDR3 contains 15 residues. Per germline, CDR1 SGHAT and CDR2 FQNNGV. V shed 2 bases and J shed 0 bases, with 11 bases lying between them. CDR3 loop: CASSLSSGDSYEQYF. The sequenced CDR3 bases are TGTGCCAGCAGCTTATCCTCCGGTGACTCCTACGAG.

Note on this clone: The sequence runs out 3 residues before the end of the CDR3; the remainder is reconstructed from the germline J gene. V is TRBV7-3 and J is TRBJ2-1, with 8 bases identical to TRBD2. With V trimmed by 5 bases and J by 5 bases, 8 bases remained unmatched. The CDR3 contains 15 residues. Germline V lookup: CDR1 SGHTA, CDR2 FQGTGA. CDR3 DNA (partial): TGTGCCAGCAGCACCCGGGGGGGCGGGAACAATGAG. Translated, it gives CASSTRGGGNNE. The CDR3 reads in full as CASSTRGGGNNEQFF.

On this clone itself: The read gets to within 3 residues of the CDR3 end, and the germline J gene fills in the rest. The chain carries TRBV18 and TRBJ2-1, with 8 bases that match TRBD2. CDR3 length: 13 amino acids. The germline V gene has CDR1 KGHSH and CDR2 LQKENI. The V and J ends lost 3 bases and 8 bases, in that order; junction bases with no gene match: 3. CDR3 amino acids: CASSPSGAHEQFF. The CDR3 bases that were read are TGTGCCAGCTCACCTAGCGGGGCACATGAG.

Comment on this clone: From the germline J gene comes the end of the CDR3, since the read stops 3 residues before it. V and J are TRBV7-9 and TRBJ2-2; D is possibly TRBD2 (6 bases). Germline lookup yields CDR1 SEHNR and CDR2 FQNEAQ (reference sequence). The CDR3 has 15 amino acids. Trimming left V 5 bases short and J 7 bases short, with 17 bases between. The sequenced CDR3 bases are TGTGCCAGCAGCCTCCCCGGGGGAATGATCGGGGAG. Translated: CASSLPGGMIGE. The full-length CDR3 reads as CASSLPGGMIGELFF.

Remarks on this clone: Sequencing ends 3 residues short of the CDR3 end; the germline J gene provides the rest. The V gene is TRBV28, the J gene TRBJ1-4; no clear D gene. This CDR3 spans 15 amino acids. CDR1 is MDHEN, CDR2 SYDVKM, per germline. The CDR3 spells CATLNWAPDNSPLFF. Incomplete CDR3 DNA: TGTGCCACCTTGAATTGGGCTCCCGATAATTCACCA.

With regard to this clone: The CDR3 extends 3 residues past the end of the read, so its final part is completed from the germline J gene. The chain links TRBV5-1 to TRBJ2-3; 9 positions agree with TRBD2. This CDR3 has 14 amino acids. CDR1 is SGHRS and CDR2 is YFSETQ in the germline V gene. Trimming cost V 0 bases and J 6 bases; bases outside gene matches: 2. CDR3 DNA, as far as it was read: TGCGCCAGCAGCTTGGATAGCGGGAGTGATACG. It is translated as CASSLDSGSDT. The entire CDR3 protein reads CASSLDSGSDTQYF.

The covered CDR3 bases are TGTGCCAGCAGTTCTTCAGGGTCTAACACAGATACG. Translating gives CASSSSGSNTDT. The complete CDR3 sequence is CASSSSGSNTDTQYF. This chain connects TRBV28 to TRBJ2-3, with a possible D match to TRBD1 (5 bases). The read gets to within 3 residues of the CDR3 end, and the germline J gene fills in the rest. Per the germline V gene, CDR1 is MDHEN and CDR2 is SYDVKM. The CDR3 runs 15 residues. V gave up 4 bases and J gave up 2 bases, with 13 bases separating them.

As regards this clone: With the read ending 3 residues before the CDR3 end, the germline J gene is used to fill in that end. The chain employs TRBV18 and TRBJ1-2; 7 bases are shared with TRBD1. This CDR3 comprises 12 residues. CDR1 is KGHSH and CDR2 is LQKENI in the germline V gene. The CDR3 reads CASSGQAYDYTF. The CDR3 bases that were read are TGTGCCAGCTCAGGACAGGCCTACGAC.

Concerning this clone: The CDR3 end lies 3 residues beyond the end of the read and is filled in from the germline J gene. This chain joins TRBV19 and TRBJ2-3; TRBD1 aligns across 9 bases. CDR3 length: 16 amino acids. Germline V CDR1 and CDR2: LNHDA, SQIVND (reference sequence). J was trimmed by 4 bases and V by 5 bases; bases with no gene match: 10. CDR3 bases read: TGTGCCAGTAGTTCCTCCGGGACAGGGTGGGCAGATACG. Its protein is CASSSSGTGWADT. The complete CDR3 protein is CASSSSGTGWADTQYF.

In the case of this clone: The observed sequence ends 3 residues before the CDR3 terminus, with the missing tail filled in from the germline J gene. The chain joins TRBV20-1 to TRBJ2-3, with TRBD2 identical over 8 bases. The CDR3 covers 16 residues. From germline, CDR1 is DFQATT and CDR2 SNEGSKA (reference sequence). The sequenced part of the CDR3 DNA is TGCAGTGCTCTCCCGCCGGGGGGGCAGTACCAAGAGACG. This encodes CSALPPGGQYQET. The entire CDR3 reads CSALPPGGQYQETQYF.

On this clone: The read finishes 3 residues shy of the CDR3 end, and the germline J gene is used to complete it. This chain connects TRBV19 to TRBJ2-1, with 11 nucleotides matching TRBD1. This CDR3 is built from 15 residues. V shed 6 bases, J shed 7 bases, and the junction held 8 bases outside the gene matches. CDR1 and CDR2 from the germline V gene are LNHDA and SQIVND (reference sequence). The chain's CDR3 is CASRPGTGGQNEQFF. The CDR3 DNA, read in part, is TGTGCCAGTAGGCCCGGGACAGGGGGGCAAAATGAG.

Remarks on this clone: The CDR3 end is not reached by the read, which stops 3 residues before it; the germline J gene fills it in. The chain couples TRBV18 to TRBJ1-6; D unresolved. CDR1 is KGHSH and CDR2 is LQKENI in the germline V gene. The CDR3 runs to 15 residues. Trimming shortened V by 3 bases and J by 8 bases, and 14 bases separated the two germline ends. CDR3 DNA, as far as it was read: TGTGCCAGCTCACCGTCAGAAGTCCAGGATTCACCC. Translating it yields CASSPSEVQDSP. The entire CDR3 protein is CASSPSEVQDSPLHF.

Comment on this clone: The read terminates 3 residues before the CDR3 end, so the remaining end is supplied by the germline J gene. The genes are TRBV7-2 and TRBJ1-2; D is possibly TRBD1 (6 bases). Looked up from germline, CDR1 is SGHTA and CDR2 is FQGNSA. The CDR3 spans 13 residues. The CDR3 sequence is CASSLIMAGDYTF. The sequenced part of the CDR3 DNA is TGTGCCAGCAGCCTGATAATGGCAGGGGAC.

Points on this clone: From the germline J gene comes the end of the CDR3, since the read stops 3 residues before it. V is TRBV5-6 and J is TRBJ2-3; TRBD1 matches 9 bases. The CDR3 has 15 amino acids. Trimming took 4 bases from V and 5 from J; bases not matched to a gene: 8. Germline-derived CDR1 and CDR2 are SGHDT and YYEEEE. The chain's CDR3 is CASSPGTGTRDTQYF. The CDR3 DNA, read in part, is TGTGCCAGCAGCCCCGGGACAGGGACACGAGATACG.

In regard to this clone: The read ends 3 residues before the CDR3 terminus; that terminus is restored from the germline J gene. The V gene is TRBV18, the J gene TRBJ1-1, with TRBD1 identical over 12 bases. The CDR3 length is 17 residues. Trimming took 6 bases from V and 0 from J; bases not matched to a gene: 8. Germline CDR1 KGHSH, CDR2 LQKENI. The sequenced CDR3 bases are TGTGCCAGCTCCCCCGGGACAGGGGGCCTCATGAACACTGAA. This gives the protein CASSPGTGGLMNTE. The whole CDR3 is CASSPGTGGLMNTEAFF.

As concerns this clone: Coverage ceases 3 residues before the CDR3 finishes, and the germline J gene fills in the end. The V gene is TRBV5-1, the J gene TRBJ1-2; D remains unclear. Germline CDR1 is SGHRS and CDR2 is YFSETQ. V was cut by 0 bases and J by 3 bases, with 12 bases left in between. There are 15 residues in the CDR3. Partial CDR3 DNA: TGCGCCAGCAGCTTGGTGCCCTCGGGTGACTATGGC. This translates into CASSLVPSGDYG. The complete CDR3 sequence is CASSLVPSGDYGYTF.

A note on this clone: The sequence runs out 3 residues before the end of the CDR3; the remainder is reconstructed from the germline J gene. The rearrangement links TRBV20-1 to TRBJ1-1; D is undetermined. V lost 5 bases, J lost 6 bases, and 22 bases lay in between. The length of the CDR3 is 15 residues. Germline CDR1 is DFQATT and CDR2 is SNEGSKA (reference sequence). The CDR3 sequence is CSAEIPGSQSPEAFF. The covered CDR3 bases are TGCAGTGCTGAGATACCCGGGTCTCAATCCCCTGAA.